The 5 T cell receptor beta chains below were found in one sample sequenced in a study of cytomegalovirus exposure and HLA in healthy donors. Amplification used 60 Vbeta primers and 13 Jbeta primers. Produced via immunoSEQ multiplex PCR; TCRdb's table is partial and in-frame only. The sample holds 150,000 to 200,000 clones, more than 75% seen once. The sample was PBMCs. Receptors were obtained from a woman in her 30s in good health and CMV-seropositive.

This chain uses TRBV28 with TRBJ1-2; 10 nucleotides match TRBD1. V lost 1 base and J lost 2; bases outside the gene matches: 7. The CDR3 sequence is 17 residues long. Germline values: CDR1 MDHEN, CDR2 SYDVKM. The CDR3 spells CASSLSRQGARNYGYTF. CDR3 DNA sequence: TGTGCCAGCAGTTTATCGCGACAGGGGGCGCGGAACTATGGCTACACCTTC.

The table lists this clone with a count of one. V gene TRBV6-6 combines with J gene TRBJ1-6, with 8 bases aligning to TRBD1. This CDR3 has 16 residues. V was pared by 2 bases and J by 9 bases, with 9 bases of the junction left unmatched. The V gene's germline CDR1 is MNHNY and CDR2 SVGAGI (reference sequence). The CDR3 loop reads CASSYPQGQGGSPLHF. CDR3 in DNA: TGTGCCAGCAGTTACCCCCAAGGACAGGGAGGTTCACCCCTCCACTTT.

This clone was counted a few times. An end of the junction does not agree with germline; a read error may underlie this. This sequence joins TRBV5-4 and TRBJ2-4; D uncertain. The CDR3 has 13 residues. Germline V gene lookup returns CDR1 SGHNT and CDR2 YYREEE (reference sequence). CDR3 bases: TGTGCCAGCAGCTTGGCGGCAGGAAACAGTCAGTACTTC. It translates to CASSLAAGNSQYF. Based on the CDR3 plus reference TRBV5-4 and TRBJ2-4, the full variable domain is ETGVTQSPTHLIKTRGQQVTLRCSSQSGHNTVSWYQQALGQGPQFIFQYYREEENGRGNFPPRFSGLQFPNYSSELNVNALELDDSALYLCASSLAAGNSQYFGAGTRLSVL.

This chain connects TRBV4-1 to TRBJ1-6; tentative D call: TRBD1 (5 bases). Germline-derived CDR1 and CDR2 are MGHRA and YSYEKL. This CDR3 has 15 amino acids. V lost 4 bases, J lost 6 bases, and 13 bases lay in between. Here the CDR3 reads CASSLGWGGNSPLHF. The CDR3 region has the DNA TGCGCCAGCAGCCTAGGTTGGGGGGGTAATTCACCCCTCCACTTT.

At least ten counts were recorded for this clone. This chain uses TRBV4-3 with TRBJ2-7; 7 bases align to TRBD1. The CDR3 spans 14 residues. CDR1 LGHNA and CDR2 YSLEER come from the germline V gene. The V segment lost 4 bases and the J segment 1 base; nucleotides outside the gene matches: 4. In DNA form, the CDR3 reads TGCGCCAGCAGCCCGGGACAGTTTTCCTACGAGCAGTACTTC. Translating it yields CASSPGQFSYEQYF.